This TCR beta chain came from a study of identifying expanded T cells in peripheral blood. Details on this clone: What it recognizes is unknown.

Healthy donors had no documented immune events, such as infections, while sampled. Findings and caveats of the study: About 1.3 clones differed between technical replicates, versus approximately 16 and 20 over time. Clone count variance between approximately two-week samples rose with total template count.

Sequenced by immunoSEQ multiplex PCR; TCRdb stores in-frame clones only, minus some. This table has 100,000 or so clones, roughly nine tenths appearing once. The sequence came from a person between 18 and 75 years old in good health. The sequencing sample was made of blood.

CDR3 loop: CASSDNRAYEQYF. The CDR3 DNA is TGTGCCAGCAGCGATAACAGGGCCTACGAGCAGTACTTC. This chain joins TRBV7-2 and TRBJ2-7; possibly TRBD1 for D (6 bases). Germline V gives CDR1 SGHTA, CDR2 FQGNSA. Deletions cut 5 bases from V and 2 bases from J, with 10 bases between. There are 13 residues in the CDR3. Based on the CDR3 plus reference TRBV7-2 and TRBJ2-7, the full variable domain is GAGVSQSPSNKVTEKGKDVELRCDPISGHTALYWYRQSLGQGLEFLIYFQGNSAPDKSGLPSDRFSAERTGGSVSTLTIQRTQQEDSAVYLCASSDNRAYEQYFGPGTRLTVT.